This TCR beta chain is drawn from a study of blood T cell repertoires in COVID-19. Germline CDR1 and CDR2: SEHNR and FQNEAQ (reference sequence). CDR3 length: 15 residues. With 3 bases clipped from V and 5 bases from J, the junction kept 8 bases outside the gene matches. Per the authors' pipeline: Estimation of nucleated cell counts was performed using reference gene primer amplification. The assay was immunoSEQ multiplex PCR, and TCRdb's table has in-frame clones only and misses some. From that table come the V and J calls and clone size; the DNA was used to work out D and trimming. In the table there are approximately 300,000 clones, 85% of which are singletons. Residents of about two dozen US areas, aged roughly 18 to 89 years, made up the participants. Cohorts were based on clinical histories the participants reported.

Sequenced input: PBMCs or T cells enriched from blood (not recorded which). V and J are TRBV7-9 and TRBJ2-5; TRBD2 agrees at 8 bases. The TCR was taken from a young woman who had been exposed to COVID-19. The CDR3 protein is CASSLRRGGTETQYF. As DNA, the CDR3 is TGTGCCAGCAGCTTGAGACGGGGGGGAACGGAGACCCAGTACTTC. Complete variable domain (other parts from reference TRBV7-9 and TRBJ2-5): DTGVSQNPRHKITKRGQNVTFRCDPISEHNRLYWYRQTLGQGPEFLTYFQNEAQLEKSRLLSDRFSAERPKGSFSTLEIQRTEQGDSAMYLCASSLRRGGTETQYFGPGTRLLVL.